The TCR beta chain described here comes from a study of CD8 T cells in Susac syndrome. The RNA input was about 0.45 to 1 ug, and it was reverse transcribed with random hexamers. TCRdb processed the immunoSEQ multiplex PCR reads anew with MiXCR; each CDR3 protein has one entry. This table has 150,000 to 200,000 distinct CDR3 sequences, roughly 92% appearing once. Deletions cut 1 base from V and 4 bases from J, with 14 bases between. Germline loops: CDR1 MNHEY, CDR2 SVGAGI. CDR3 length: 17 residues. Sequencing of TCR beta, carried out with a high-throughput approach, was applied to CD8+ and CD4+ T cells from the blood.

This chain uses TRBV6-5 with TRBJ2-6; D is undetermined. This TCR was sampled from a human donor with multiple sclerosis. The sample was CD4+ T cells from PBMCs. The CDR3 DNA is TGTGCCAGCAGTTACTTCCAAGGGAAGGCGGGGGCCAACGTCCTGACTTTC. Protein product: CASSYFQGKAGANVLTF.